Following are 25 T cell receptor beta chains from one sample sequenced in a study of cytotoxic CD8 clonotypes in ibrutinib-treated CLL (dated by TCRdb to the early 2020s). The library was prepared using the immunoSEQ multiplex PCR assay. TCRdb limited this immuneACCESS table to in-frame rearrangements with V and J called. A share of clones is missing; checked studies link under half to unresolved V genes, and the rest is unexplained. A total of approximately 20,000 clones appear in this sample, over 70% of them only once. The top ten hold roughly 5.8% of the sample. The input for sequencing was PBMCs, taken before ibrutinib treatment. All receptors come from a human donor with chronic lymphocytic leukemia.

This clone has more than one count but fewer than ten. This chain links TRBV10-2 with TRBJ1-5, with a tentative D call TRBD1 (5 bases). The CDR3 runs to 14 residues. Trimming took 0 bases from V and 6 from J, leaving 9 bases between them. Germline values: CDR1 WSHSY, CDR2 SAAADI. The CDR3 loop reads CASSESGAVQPQHF. The DNA for the CDR3 is TGCGCCAGCAGTGAGTCCGGGGCTGTTCAGCCCCAGCATTTT.

The chain recombines TRBV27 with TRBJ1-2; the D gene is possibly TRBD1 (5 bases). Germline V gene lookup returns CDR1 MNHEY and CDR2 SMNVEV (reference sequence). The length of the CDR3 is 14 residues. Trimming removed 2 bases from V and 3 bases from J, with 10 bases in between. The CDR3 sequence: CASSLVGAHYGYTF. The CDR3 DNA is TGTGCCAGCAGTTTAGTAGGGGCACACTATGGCTACACCTTC.

CDR3 in DNA: TGTGCCTGGAGTCGGGGGGGCTTAAGCAACGAGCAGTACTTC. This gives the protein CAWSRGGLSNEQYF. The chain employs TRBV30 and TRBJ2-7, with 8 bases aligning to TRBD2. V trimming: 2 bases; J trimming: 5 bases; junction bases outside the gene matches: 8. This CDR3 comprises 14 residues. In germline, CDR1 is GTSNPN, CDR2 SVGIG (reference sequence).

This clone appeared once. The V gene is TRBV2, the J gene TRBJ1-2; unclear D gene. The CDR3 has 13 residues. The V end lost 3 bases, the J end lost 6 bases, and 11 bases lay between the germline ends. Germline V gene sequence: CDR1 SNHLY, CDR2 FYNNEI. The CDR3 is CASSEAFGNGYTF. The CDR3 region has the DNA TGTGCCAGCAGTGAGGCGTTCGGCAATGGCTACACCTTC.

This rearrangement joins TRBV11-2 to TRBJ1-1; no clear D. V was clipped by 5 bases and J by 1 base, with 14 bases between them. The germline V gene encodes CDR1 SGHAT and CDR2 FQNNGV. The CDR3 sequence is 15 residues long. CDR3 nucleotides: TGTGCCAGCAGCCCATCAGCGGCAGGGAACACTGAAGCTTTCTTT. Its translation: CASSPSAAGNTEAFF.

This chain links TRBV2 with TRBJ1-1; weak D call: TRBD1 (5 bases). The germline V and J ends were trimmed by 2 bases and 1 base, with 8 bases remaining between them. Germline V CDR1 and CDR2: SNHLY, FYNNEI. The CDR3 contains 14 residues. The CDR3 loop is CASSELGANTEAFF. The CDR3 bases are TGTGCCAGCAGTGAACTCGGGGCGAACACTGAAGCTTTCTTT. Looking up the rest from reference TRBV2 and TRBJ1-1 gives the full variable domain: EPEVTQTPSHQVTQMGQEVILRCVPISNHLYFYWYRQILGQKVEFLVSFYNNEISEKSEIFDDQFSVERPDGSNFTLKIRSTKLEDSAMYFCASSELGANTEAFFGQGTRLTVV.

The rearrangement links TRBV5-4 to TRBJ2-2; D assignment may be TRBD1 or TRBD2 (5 bases each). Germline V gene lookup returns CDR1 SGHNT and CDR2 YYREEE (reference sequence). V gave up 4 bases and J gave up 4 bases, with 11 bases separating them. This CDR3 is 14 amino acids long. The DNA of the CDR3 is TGTGCCAGCAGCCCAGGGACCATCACCGGGGAGCTGTTTTTT. Amino acid sequence: CASSPGTITGELFF.

The rearrangement uses TRBV6-6 and TRBJ1-2; 10 bases line up with TRBD1. V lost 0 bases and J lost 5; bases outside the gene matches: 3. The germline V gene has CDR1 MNHNY and CDR2 SVGAGI (reference sequence). The CDR3 has 15 residues. Written as DNA, the CDR3 is TGTGCCAGCAGTTACTCCCCGGGACAGGGGTATGGCTACACCTTC. Encoded protein: CASSYSPGQGYGYTF.

In the case of this clone: One end of the junction fails to match germline, which may point to a read error. The J gene is TRBJ1-2, the V gene TRBV6-5; D might be TRBD1 (6 bases). The CDR3 sequence is 14 residues long. Germline CDR1 MNHEY, CDR2 SVGAGI. Here the CDR3 reads CTSRGDSTNYGYTF. DNA of the CDR3: TGTACCAGCAGGGGAGACAGCACTAACTATGGCTACACCTTC.

J is TRBJ1-1 and V is TRBV6-5; 7 nucleotides line up with TRBD1. The length of the CDR3 is 14 residues. The J segment lost 4 bases and the V segment lost 5 bases, leaving 7 bases of the junction unmatched. The germline CDR1 and CDR2 sequences are MNHEY and SVGAGI. The CDR3 reads CASSKTGVGTEAFF. In DNA, the CDR3 is TGTGCCAGCAGTAAAACAGGGGTGGGCACTGAAGCTTTCTTT.

This chain links TRBV7-2 with TRBJ2-2, with 11 bases that match TRBD2. V lost 5 bases and J lost 6; bases outside the gene matches: 8. The CDR3 sequence is 16 residues long. Germline CDR1 reads SGHTA; CDR2 reads FQGNSA. CDR3 bases: TGTGCCAGCAGCCCCACTAGCGGGGGATTTGCCGGGGAGCTGTTTTTT. The encoded protein is CASSPTSGGFAGELFF.

This rearrangement joins TRBV13 to TRBJ1-2; D not resolved. This CDR3 is built from 14 residues. The germline V gene encodes CDR1 PRHDT and CDR2 FYEKMQ (reference sequence). V gave up 10 bases and J gave up 2 bases, with 17 bases separating them. CDR3 nucleotide sequence: TGTGCCACCCTGGACGGAAACTCGAACTATGGCTACACCTTC. Amino acid sequence: CATLDGNSNYGYTF.

This chain joins TRBV28 and TRBJ2-7; the D gene could be TRBD1 or TRBD2 (5 bases each). Trimming pared 6 bases from V and 4 bases from J, leaving 10 bases between. Germline CDR1 is MDHEN and CDR2 is SYDVKM. CDR3 size: 12 residues. The CDR3 sequence is CASRGDRYEQYF. The DNA for the CDR3 is TGTGCCAGCAGGGGAGACAGATACGAGCAGTACTTC. The full variable domain, rest sourced from reference TRBV28 and TRBJ2-7, is DVKVTQSSRYLVKRTGEKVFLECVQDMDHENMFWYRQDPGLGLRLIYFSYDVKMKEKGDIPEGYSVSREKKERFSLILESASTNQTSMYLCASRGDRYEQYFGPGTRLTVT.

This clone came up a few times. The gene calls are TRBV28 and TRBJ1-1; D unclear. CDR3 length: 14 amino acids. The germline CDR1 and CDR2 sequences are MDHEN and SYDVKM. V gave up 2 bases and J gave up 2 bases, with 9 bases separating them. This chain's CDR3 is CASSLQAPNTEAFF. The CDR3 nucleotides read TGTGCCAGCAGTTTACAAGCACCAAACACTGAAGCTTTCTTT.

CDR3: CASSFGRVGTEAFF. In DNA, the CDR3 is TGTGCCAGCAGCTTTGGGAGGGTCGGAACTGAAGCTTTCTTT. The gene calls are TRBV5-5 and TRBJ1-1; D gene unclear. Trimming stripped 2 bases from V and 5 bases from J, with 13 bases between. CDR1 and CDR2 from the germline V gene are SGHKS and YYEKEE (reference sequence). The CDR3 contains 14 residues.

The chain links TRBV29-1 to TRBJ1-3; 11 bases are a match to TRBD1. With 6 bases clipped from V and 4 bases from J, the junction kept 11 bases outside the gene matches. CDR1 and CDR2 (germline): SQVTM, ANQGSEA. The CDR3 loop spans 16 amino acids. CDR3 sequence reads: CSVEGTGGVFGNTIYF. The CDR3 bases are TGCAGCGTCGAGGGGACAGGGGGGGTTTTCGGAAACACCATATATTTT.

The chain employs TRBV7-2 and TRBJ1-1, with D maybe TRBD1 (5 bases). CDR1 is SGHTA, CDR2 FQGNSA, per germline. Trimming shortened V by 5 bases and J by 4 bases, and 17 bases separated the two germline ends. The CDR3 totals 15 residues. The CDR3 DNA sequence: TGTGCCAGCAGCCAGACCCCCGGGGGAACCACTGAAGCTTTCTTT. It is translated as CASSQTPGGTTEAFF.

The rearrangement links TRBV9 to TRBJ2-2, with D unclear. Trimming pared 0 bases from V and 0 bases from J, leaving 12 bases between. CDR1 and CDR2 (germline): SGDLS, YYNGEE. The CDR3 loop spans 17 amino acids. This CDR3 reads CASSVGPGVANTGELFF. In nucleotides, the CDR3 is TGTGCCAGCAGCGTAGGGCCGGGTGTCGCGAACACCGGGGAGCTGTTTTTT.

There are a few counts of this clone. The rearrangement uses TRBV27 and TRBJ1-5, with TRBD1 identical over 9 bases. The CDR3 is 16 residues long. Trimming removed 8 bases from V and 7 bases from J; junction bases left unmatched: 15. Germline loops: CDR1 MNHEY, CDR2 SMNVEV (reference sequence). CDR3 in DNA: TGTGCCAGCGCTCGCTCCGGGGGACAGGGTTTGCAGCCCCAGCATTTT. This sequence encodes CASARSGGQGLQPQHF.

This clone was counted a single time. The V call is TRBV14, the J call TRBJ2-7, with D possibly matching TRBD2 (7 bases). Germline CDR1 is SGHDN and CDR2 is FVKESK. The length of the CDR3 is 15 residues. Trimming stripped 0 bases from V and 2 bases from J, with 11 bases between. CDR3 DNA: TGTGCCAGCAGCCAAGAGTTGGGGGGGCCCTACGAGCAGTACTTC. It translates to CASSQELGGPYEQYF.

V usage is TRBV10-3 and J usage is TRBJ2-3, with 7 bases that match TRBD2. The CDR3 is made up of 15 amino acids. J lost 0 bases, V lost 10 bases, and 10 bases had no gene match. Germline lookup yields CDR1 ENHRY and CDR2 SYGVKD. CDR3 in DNA: TGTGCCACACGGGGGAGCGGGGCAAGCACAGATACGCAGTATTTT. Its translation is CATRGSGASTDTQYF.

The rearrangement uses TRBV7-2 and TRBJ2-2; D not resolved. The CDR3 contains 14 residues. From germline, CDR1 is SGHTA and CDR2 FQGNSA. V lost 2 bases, J lost 6 bases, and 10 bases lay in between. The CDR3 spells CASSLLHGSGELFF. The CDR3 DNA sequence: TGTGCCAGCAGCTTACTGCACGGGTCCGGGGAGCTGTTTTTT.

V and J are TRBV7-2 and TRBJ2-7; 10 bases are a match to TRBD1. The V and J ends lost 3 bases and 1 base, in that order; junction bases with no gene match: 3. This CDR3 contains 15 residues. Germline values: CDR1 SGHTA, CDR2 FQGNSA. CDR3: CASSFGQGGSYEQYF. The CDR3 DNA is TGTGCCAGCAGCTTCGGACAGGGGGGATCCTACGAGCAGTACTTC.

The chain's CDR3 is CASSPRRGVMNTEAFF. The CDR3 DNA is TGTGCCAGCTCACCACGTAGAGGGGTAATGAACACTGAAGCTTTCTTT. J is TRBJ1-1 and V is TRBV18; tentatively, D is TRBD1 (5 bases). V lost 1 base and J lost 0, with 12 bases in between. Germline assignment: CDR1 KGHSH and CDR2 LQKENI. This CDR3 has 16 residues.

This clone occurred once. V is TRBV4-1 and J is TRBJ2-1; 8 bases are a match to TRBD2. After removal of 4 bases from V and 9 bases from J, the junction contained 8 bases not matched to a gene. The CDR3 is 14 residues long. Per the germline V gene, CDR1 is MGHRA and CDR2 is YSYEKL. This chain's CDR3 is CASSLRGGGGEQFF. In DNA form, the CDR3 reads TGCGCCAGCAGCCTCCGGGGGGGAGGTGGTGAGCAGTTCTTC.